The subject of this entry is one TCR beta chain. Its cognate antigen is unknown. 13 Jbeta primers and 60 Vbeta primers were used for the PCR. The method was immunoSEQ multiplex PCR; TCRdb's version includes in-frame clones alone and lacks a portion of them. The sample contains under 150,000 clones, roughly 80% of which appear only once. The germline V gene encodes CDR1 MDHEN and CDR2 SYDVKM. This CDR3 has 15 amino acids. Trimming took 6 bases from V and 2 from J; bases not matched to a gene: 9. This entry is derived from a study of cytomegalovirus exposure and HLA in healthy donors. Turning to the study itself: Across around 400 genotyped donors, 65% to 90% landed in the Caucasian-associated ancestry cluster. Study-level points and caveats: In vitro confirmation showed three CMV-associated chains to be CMV antigen specific. Sequencing depth across donors, presence/absence analyses assumed, was roughly uniform.

The chain employs TRBV28 and TRBJ1-2; TRBD1 matches 7 bases. Input material: PBMCs. The receptor was derived from a woman aged 50 to 60 in good health and CMV-seropositive. The CDR3 loop reads CASRRPGGPNYGYTF. The CDR3 nucleotides are TGTGCCAGCAGACGCCCAGGGGGTCCGAACTATGGCTACACCTTC.